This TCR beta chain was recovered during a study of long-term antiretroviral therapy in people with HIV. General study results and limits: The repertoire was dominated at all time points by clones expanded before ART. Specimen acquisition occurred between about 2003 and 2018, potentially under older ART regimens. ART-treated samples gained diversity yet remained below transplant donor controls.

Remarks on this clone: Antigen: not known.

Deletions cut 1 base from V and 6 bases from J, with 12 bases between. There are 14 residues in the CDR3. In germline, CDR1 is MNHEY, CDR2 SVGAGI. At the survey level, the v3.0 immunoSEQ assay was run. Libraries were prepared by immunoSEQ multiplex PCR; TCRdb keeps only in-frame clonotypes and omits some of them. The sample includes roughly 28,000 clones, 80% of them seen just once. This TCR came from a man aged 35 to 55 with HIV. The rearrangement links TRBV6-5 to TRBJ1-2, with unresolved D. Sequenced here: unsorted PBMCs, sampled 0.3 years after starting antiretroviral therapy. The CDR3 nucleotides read TGTGCCAGCAGTTACTTCGGGGAATTAGATGGCTACACCTTC. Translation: CASSYFGELDGYTF.